The sequence of this T cell receptor beta chain was determined in a study of blood T cell repertoires in COVID-19. In the original processing: Estimation of nucleated cell counts relied on the amplification of reference gene primers. The assay was immunoSEQ multiplex PCR, and TCRdb's table has in-frame clones only and misses some. The V and J calls and clone size were taken over from that table, and D and trimming were inferred from the DNA. The sample carries 150,000 to 200,000 clones, less than 90% recorded once. Germline V gene lookup returns CDR1 SQVTM and CDR2 ANQGSEA. The CDR3 spans 12 residues. Trimming pared 4 bases from V and 5 bases from J, leaving 12 bases between.

The V gene is TRBV29-1, the J gene TRBJ2-7; possible D gene TRBD1, 5 bases. The TCR was taken from a woman aged 45 to 65 who had recovered from COVID-19. The material sequenced was PBMCs or T cells enriched from blood (not recorded which). CDR3 DNA: TGCAGCGTTGCTTTATGGGGCGACGAGCAGTACTTC. This encodes CSVALWGDEQYF.